One and the same sample provided the 4 T cell receptor beta chains below, sequenced in a study of shared clonotypes between healthy human individuals (dated by TCRdb to about 2020). The library was made by the immunoSEQ multiplex PCR assay. This is the immuneACCESS table as TCRdb keeps it, with only in-frame sequences that have V and J called. A part of the clones is gone; compared with another copy, unresolved V genes explain less than half, and the rest is unexplained. The sample table shows 800,000 to 950,000 clones, and 96% are seen once. The leading ten clones occupy less than 0.25% of the sample. CD8 naive samples were CD45RO-negative cells positively selected for CCR7, giving a CD45RA+CCR7+ population that excluded TemRA cells. What was sequenced was naive CD8+ T cells sorted from blood. Taken with the paper, the label for cell subset or site translates to: CD45RA+CCR7+. Receptors were obtained from a man aged 25 to 40 in good health.

The chain recombines TRBV27 with TRBJ2-7; 14 nucleotides agree with TRBD2. The germline V gene encodes CDR1 MNHEY and CDR2 SMNVEV (reference sequence). This CDR3 is built from 16 residues. V shed 5 bases and J 1 base; nucleotides not matched to a gene: 4. This chain's CDR3 is CASSLRTSGRSYEQYF. In DNA, the CDR3 is TGTGCCAGCAGTCTGCGGACTAGCGGGAGGTCCTACGAGCAGTACTTC.

The chain carries TRBV7-6 and TRBJ2-2; TRBD2 matches 10 bases. V was pared by 4 bases and J by 6 bases, with 8 bases of the junction left unmatched. Germline V gene sequence: CDR1 SGHVS, CDR2 FNYEAQ. This CDR3 spans 16 amino acids. The CDR3 region has the DNA TGTGCCAGCAGCTCGCCTGGGACTAGCGAAGCCGGGGAGCTGTTTTTT. It yields the protein CASSSPGTSEAGELFF.

The rearrangement uses TRBV29-1 and TRBJ2-7, with 10 bases lining up with TRBD1. Trimming removed 4 bases from V and 4 bases from J; junction bases left unmatched: 13. The CDR3 length is 16 residues. CDR1 and CDR2 (germline): SQVTM, ANQGSEA. Here the CDR3 reads CSVARWGDRGFYEQYF. CDR3 coding DNA: TGCAGCGTTGCCCGTTGGGGGGACAGGGGCTTTTACGAGCAGTACTTC.

The chain carries TRBV11-2 and TRBJ2-3, with 10 bases that match TRBD2. Trimming cost V 7 bases and J 2 bases; bases outside gene matches: 6. Germline assignment: CDR1 SGHAT and CDR2 FQNNGV. This CDR3 spans 15 amino acids. CDR3 sequence reads: CASTPLAGDTDTQYF. CDR3 nucleotides: TGTGCCAGCACCCCTCTAGCGGGGGACACAGATACGCAGTATTTT.